This T cell receptor (beta chain) was captured by sequencing in a study of T cell responses to AZD1222 COVID-19 vaccine. The assay was immunoSEQ multiplex PCR, and TCRdb's table has in-frame clones only and misses some. The sample shows 150,000 or so clones, about 87% of them seen only once. CDR1 and CDR2 from the germline V gene are SGHDT and YYEEEE. The CDR3 is 15 amino acids. Germline trimming cut 4 bases from V and 7 bases from J; bases unmatched to any gene: 9. Study-level findings and limits: White British ancestry dominated among donors, who included more females, and clonal diversity was possibly underestimated. Repertoire sampling occurred only after the peak T cell response.

Remarks on this clone: The antigen is not known.

This receptor was taken from an adult who received the AZD1222 COVID-19 vaccine. Sequencing used peripheral blood, obtained 28 days after the second AZD1222 dose. J is TRBJ2-1 and V is TRBV5-6, with 9 bases aligning to TRBD1. The CDR3 bases are TGTGCCAGCAGCCCGGCCGGGACAGGGTATAATGAGCAGTTCTTC. Encoded protein: CASSPAGTGYNEQFF.